Described below is a single TCR beta chain sequence and its context. Its antigen is not identified. This specimen comes from a study of identical twins. The CDR3 runs to 14 residues. CDR1 and CDR2 (germline): SGHRS, YFSETQ. With V trimmed by 4 bases and J by 3 bases, 3 bases remained unmatched. A single record per CDR3 protein comes from TCRdb applying MiXCR to the 5' RACE reads. The table records about 530,000 distinct CDR3 sequences, approximately 20% of them present only once. Study-wide results and limits: In monozygotic twins, models underestimated the sharing of out-of-frame TCR alpha. Abundant beta clonotypes from cord blood bore fewer insertions; memory repertoires lacked this pattern.

The data were also submitted as part of a second study, on yellow fever vaccine responses in identical twins. That report notes: Twins reportedly had a vaccine T cell response that seemed partly convergent, partly personalized.

This clonotype originated in a woman under 30 in good health. V gene TRBV5-1 combines with J gene TRBJ1-1; 10 bases fit TRBD1. The specimen was CD4+ T cells sorted from blood. Here the CDR3 reads CASSDGTGDTEAFF. For the CDR3, the DNA is TGCGCCAGCAGCGACGGGACAGGGGACACTGAAGCTTTCTTT. The variable domain in full, completed from reference TRBV5-1 and TRBJ1-1, reads KAGVTQTPRYLIKTRGQQVTLSCSPISGHRSVSWYQQTPGQGLQFLFEYFSETQRNKGNFPGRFSGRQFSNSRSEMNVSTLELGDSALYLCASSDGTGDTEAFFGQGTRLTVV.